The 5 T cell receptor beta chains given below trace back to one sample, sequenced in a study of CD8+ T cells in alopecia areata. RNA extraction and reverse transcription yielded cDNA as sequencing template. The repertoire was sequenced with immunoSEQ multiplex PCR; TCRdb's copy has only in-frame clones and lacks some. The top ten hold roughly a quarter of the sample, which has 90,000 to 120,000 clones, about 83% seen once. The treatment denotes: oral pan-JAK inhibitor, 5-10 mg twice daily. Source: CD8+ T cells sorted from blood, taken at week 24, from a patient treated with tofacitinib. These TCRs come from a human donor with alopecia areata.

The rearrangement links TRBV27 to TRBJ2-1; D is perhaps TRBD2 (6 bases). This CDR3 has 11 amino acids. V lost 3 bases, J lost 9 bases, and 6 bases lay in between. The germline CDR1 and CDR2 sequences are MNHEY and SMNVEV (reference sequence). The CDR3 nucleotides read TGTGCCAGCAGTTTGGAGGGTGAGCAGTTCTTC. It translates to CASSLEGEQFF.

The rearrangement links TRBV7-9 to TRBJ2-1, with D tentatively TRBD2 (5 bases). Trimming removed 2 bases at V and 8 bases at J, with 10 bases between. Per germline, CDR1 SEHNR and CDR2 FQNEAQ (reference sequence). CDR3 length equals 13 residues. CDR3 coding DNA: TGTGCCAGCAGCTTACTGGGGAGCTATGAGCAGTTCTTC. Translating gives CASSLLGSYEQFF.

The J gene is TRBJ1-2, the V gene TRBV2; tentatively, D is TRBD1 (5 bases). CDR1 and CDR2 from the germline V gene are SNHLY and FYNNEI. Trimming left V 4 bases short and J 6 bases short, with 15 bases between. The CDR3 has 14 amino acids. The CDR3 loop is CASSVMAVGDGYTF. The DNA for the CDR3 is TGTGCCAGCAGTGTTATGGCAGTGGGGGATGGCTACACCTTC.

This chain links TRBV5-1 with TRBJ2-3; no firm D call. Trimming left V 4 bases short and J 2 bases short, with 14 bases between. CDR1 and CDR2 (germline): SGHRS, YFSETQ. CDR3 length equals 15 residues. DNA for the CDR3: TGCGCCAGCAGCCTCCGAGGAAGTCCCACAGATACGCAGTATTTT. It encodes CASSLRGSPTDTQYF.

The CDR3: CASSYQGLNTEAFF. DNA for the CDR3: TGTGCCAGCAGTTACCAGGGGCTGAACACTGAAGCTTTCTTT. The chain recombines TRBV6-5 with TRBJ1-1; possibly TRBD1 for D (6 bases). CDR1 and CDR2 (germline): MNHEY, SVGAGI. The length of the CDR3 is 14 residues. V was pared by 2 bases and J by 0 bases, with 7 bases between.